Sequencing of this T cell receptor beta chain was carried out in a study of identical twins. Worth noting for this clonotype: Its target is unknown.

TCRdb itself ran the 5' RACE reads through MiXCR, one entry per CDR3 protein. This sample has around 250,000 distinct CDR3 sequences, with 12% found just once. The ends lost 5 bases at V and 0 bases at J; junction bases unmatched: 7. The CDR3 runs to 19 residues. The germline V gene has CDR1 SGHAT and CDR2 FQNNGV. Study-wide results and caveats: In cord blood, abundant beta clonotypes had fewer insertions; memory showed no trend. Invariant MAIT and iNKT cells could partly confound zero-insertion analyses. Low generation probability was overrepresented in out-of-frame alpha sequences shared by twins.

The same data also contributed to another study, on yellow fever vaccine responses in identical twins. This second study notes: Twins' vaccine T cell response reportedly gave the appearance of partial convergence and partial personalization.

The clonotype was recovered from a woman between 18 and 29 years old in good health. The chain recombines TRBV11-2 with TRBJ2-6; 13 bases fit TRBD2. The sample taken for sequencing was memory (CD45RO+) T cells sorted from blood. CDR3: CASSTRGLAGSSGANVLTF. The CDR3 DNA follows: TGTGCCAGCAGCACCAGGGGACTAGCGGGGAGCTCTGGGGCCAACGTCCTGACTTTC.